This TCR beta chain appears in the sequencing data of a study of blood T cells in healthy people across ages. Sample-barcoded 5' priming and a J-beta primer mix drove a second PCR of roughly 6 to 12 cycles. TCRdb fed the 5' RACE reads into MiXCR, producing one record per CDR3 protein. The sample has about 1 million distinct CDR3 sequences, more than 40% seen once. Study-level results: Diversity of TCR beta correlated strongly with naive T cell percentage. Compared with aged donors, long-lived donors showed fewer expanded clones, suggesting selection.

CDR1 is DFQATT, CDR2 SNEGSKA, per germline (reference sequence). The CDR3 is 18 amino acids. The junction had 16 bases not matched to a gene; V was cut back by 5 bases and J by 2 bases. This clonotype has just a few counts. What it recognizes is unknown. This TCR derives from a woman in her sixties or seventies in good health. The chain uses TRBV20-1 and TRBJ2-7, with TRBD2 identical over 12 bases. The sequenced material came from blood. This chain's CDR3 is CSAPRRGGLAGNPYEQYF. The CDR3 DNA reads as TGCAGTGCTCCAAGGAGGGGAGGACTAGCGGGGAATCCCTACGAGCAGTACTTC.